The TCR beta chain described here comes from a study of blood T cell repertoires in COVID-19. Background on the study: T cells, B-cell-depleted T cells, or PBMCs supplied cDNA or gDNA.

Germline V CDR1 and CDR2: SGDLS, YYNGEE. V shed 0 bases and J 6 bases; nucleotides not matched to a gene: 8. The CDR3 consists of 15 residues. How the authors handled the data: The assay estimated nucleated cells by amplifying reference gene primers. Here immunoSEQ multiplex PCR was the method, and the copy in TCRdb shows in-frame clones only, minus some. For V, J and clone size, that table is used; D and trimming come from the DNA. The profile shows 160,000 or so clones, around 79% of them singletons. The receptor was isolated from a woman aged 60-70 years with COVID-19, enrolled during active disease. V gene TRBV9 combines with J gene TRBJ2-5; TRBD1 aligns across 7 bases. Sequencing was carried out using peripheral blood. The chain's CDR3 is CASSVGTGPAQTQYF. The CDR3 DNA is TGTGCCAGCAGCGTAGGGACAGGCCCTGCGCAGACCCAGTACTTC.